The 5 T cell receptor beta chains reported below all come from one sample, sequenced in a study of blood T cells in healthy people across ages. Sample-barcoded 5' priming and a J-beta primer mix drove a second PCR of roughly 6 to 12 cycles. TCRdb redid the calling of the 5' RACE reads with MiXCR, one entry per CDR3 protein. The sample holds roughly 1.6 million distinct CDR3 sequences, 30% to 35% seen once. The sequenced sample was blood. The receptors derive from a woman between 25 and 40 years old in good health.

The gene calls are TRBV2 and TRBJ2-3; D uncertain. The CDR3 sequence is 13 residues long. Germline V gene data show CDR1 as SNHLY and CDR2 as FYNNEI. Deletions cut 4 bases from V and 5 bases from J, with 10 bases between. CDR3 region: CASSGPREDTQYF. The CDR3 nucleotides are TGTGCCAGCAGTGGGCCTAGAGAAGATACGCAGTATTTT.

This clonotype was detected ten times or more. The chain's CDR3 is CSVSGNEQFF. DNA of the CDR3: TGCAGCGTTTCGGGCAATGAGCAGTTCTTC. This sequence joins TRBV20-1 and TRBJ2-1; D unclear. This CDR3 has 10 amino acids. The germline V gene has CDR1 DFQATT and CDR2 SNEGSKA (reference sequence).

With regard to this clonotype: At one boundary the junction diverges from the germline segment, which might be a read error. V gene TRBV9 combines with J gene TRBJ2-3, with unresolved D. CDR1 and CDR2 (germline): SGDLS, YYNGEE. This CDR3 is 15 amino acids long. CDR3 loop: CAGSSRDGATDTQYF. DNA for the CDR3: TGTGCCGGCAGCTCGCGTGATGGAGCAACAGATACGCAGTATTTT. Combining the CDR3 with reference TRBV9 and TRBJ2-3 gives the whole variable domain DSGVTQTPKHLITATGQRVTLRCSPRSGDLSVYWYQQSLDQGLQFLIQYYNGEERAKGNILERFSAQQFPDLHSELNLSSLELGDSALYFCAGSSRDGATDTQYFGPGTRLTVL.

This clonotype has a handful of counts. The chain recombines TRBV3-1 with TRBJ2-5, with 11 bases matching TRBD2. CDR1 and CDR2 (germline): LGHDT, YNNKEL (reference sequence). The CDR3 loop spans 19 amino acids. Losses at the gene ends were 0 bases for V and 5 bases for J; bases not matched to a gene: 14. CDR3 in DNA: TGTGCCAGCAGCCAAGAGGATGGGACTAGCGGACGATCACCGGAGACCCAGTACTTC. Amino acid sequence: CASSQEDGTSGRSPETQYF.

There are a few counts of this clonotype. CDR3 nucleotides: TGTGCCAGCAGTTTAACGGGGTACGGAGCTTTCTTT. Encoded protein: CASSLTGYGAFF. This chain connects TRBV12-3 or TRBV12-4 to TRBJ1-1; no reliable D call. V was pared by 2 bases and J by 10 bases, with 11 bases between. The CDR3 covers 12 residues.